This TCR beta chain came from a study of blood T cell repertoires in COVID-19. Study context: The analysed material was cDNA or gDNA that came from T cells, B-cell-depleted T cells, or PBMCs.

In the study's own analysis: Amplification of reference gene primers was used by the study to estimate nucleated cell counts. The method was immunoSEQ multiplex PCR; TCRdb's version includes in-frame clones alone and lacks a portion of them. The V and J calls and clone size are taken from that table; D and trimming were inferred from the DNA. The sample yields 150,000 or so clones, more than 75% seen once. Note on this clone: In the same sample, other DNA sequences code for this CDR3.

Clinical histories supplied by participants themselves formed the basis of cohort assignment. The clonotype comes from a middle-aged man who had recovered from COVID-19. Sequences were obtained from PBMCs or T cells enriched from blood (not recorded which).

CDR3 sequence: CAWSRQGSSSYNSPLHF. The DNA for the CDR3 is TGTGCCTGGAGTCGACAGGGGTCGAGCTCCTATAATTCACCCCTCCACTTT. The chain uses TRBV30 and TRBJ1-6; 8 nucleotides match TRBD1. The CDR3 is 17 residues long. V shed 2 bases, J shed 0 bases, and the junction held 6 bases outside the gene matches. The germline CDR1 and CDR2 sequences are GTSNPN and SVGIG (reference sequence).